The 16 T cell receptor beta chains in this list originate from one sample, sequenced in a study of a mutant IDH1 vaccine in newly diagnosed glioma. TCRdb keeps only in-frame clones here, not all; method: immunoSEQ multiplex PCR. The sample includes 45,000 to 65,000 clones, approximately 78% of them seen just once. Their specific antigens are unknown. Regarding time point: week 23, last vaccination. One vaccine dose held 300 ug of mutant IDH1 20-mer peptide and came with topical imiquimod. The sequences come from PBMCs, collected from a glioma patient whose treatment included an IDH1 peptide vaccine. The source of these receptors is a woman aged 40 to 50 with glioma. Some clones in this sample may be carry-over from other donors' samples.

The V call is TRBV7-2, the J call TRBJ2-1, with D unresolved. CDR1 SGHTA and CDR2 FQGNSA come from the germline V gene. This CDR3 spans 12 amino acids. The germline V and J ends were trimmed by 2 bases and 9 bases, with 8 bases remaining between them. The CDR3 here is CASSLSSLEQFF. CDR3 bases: TGTGCCAGCAGCTTATCCAGTCTTGAGCAGTTCTTC. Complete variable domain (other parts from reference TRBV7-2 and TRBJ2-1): GAGVSQSPSNKVTEKGKDVELRCDPISGHTALYWYRQSLGQGLEFLIYFQGNSAPDKSGLPSDRFSAERTGGSVSTLTIQRTQQEDSAVYLCASSLSSLEQFFGPGTRLTVL.

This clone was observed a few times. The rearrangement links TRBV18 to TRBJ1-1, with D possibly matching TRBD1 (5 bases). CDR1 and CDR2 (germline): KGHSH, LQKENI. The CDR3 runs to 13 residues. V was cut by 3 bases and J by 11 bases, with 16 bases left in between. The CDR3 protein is CASSPAGGNRAFF. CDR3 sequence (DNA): TGTGCCAGCTCACCTGCCGGGGGGAATAGGGCTTTCTTT.

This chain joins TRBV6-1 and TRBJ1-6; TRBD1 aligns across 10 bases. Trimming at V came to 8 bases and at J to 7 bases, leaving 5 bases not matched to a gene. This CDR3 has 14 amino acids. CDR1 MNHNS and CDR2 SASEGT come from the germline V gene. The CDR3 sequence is CASGAGQGNSPLHF. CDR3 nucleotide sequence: TGTGCCAGCGGTGCGGGACAGGGGAATTCACCCCTCCACTTT.

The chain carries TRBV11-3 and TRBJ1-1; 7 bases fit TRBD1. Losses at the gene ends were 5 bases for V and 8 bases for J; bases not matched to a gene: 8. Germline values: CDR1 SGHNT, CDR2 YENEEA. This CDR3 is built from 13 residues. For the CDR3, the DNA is TGTGCCAGCAGCCAGGACAGGTTCGGGGAAGCTTTCTTT. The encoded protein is CASSQDRFGEAFF.

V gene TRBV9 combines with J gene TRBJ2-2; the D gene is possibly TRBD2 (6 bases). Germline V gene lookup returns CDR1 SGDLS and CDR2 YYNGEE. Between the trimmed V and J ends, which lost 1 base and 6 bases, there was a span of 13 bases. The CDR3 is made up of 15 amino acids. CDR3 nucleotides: TGTGCCAGCAGCGTAAGGGGACTTTCGGCCGGGGAGCTGTTTTTT. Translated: CASSVRGLSAGELFF.

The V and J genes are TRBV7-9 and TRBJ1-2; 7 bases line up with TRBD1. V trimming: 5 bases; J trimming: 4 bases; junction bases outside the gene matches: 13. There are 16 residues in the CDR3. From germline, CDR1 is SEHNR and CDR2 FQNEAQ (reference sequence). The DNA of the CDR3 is TGTGCCAGCAGCCCTGGACAGGCCTGGGTTAGCTATGGCTACACCTTC. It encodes CASSPGQAWVSYGYTF.

The CDR3 DNA sequence: TGTGCCAGCAGCTTAGCAGGGGGCGGTGGCTACACCTTC. This codes for CASSLAGGGGYTF. The V and J genes are TRBV7-8 and TRBJ1-2, with TRBD1 identical over 7 bases. V dropped 0 bases and J dropped 7; count of bases not matched to a gene: 2. CDR3 length: 13 residues. Looked up from germline, CDR1 is SGHVS and CDR2 is FQNEAQ.

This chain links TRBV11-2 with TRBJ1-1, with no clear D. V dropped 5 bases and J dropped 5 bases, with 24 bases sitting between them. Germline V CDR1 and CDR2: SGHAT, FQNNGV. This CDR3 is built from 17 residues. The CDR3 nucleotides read TGTGCCAGCAGCCCCCGAATTAGGACCGGAATAGCAACTGAAGCTTTCTTT. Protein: CASSPRIRTGIATEAFF.

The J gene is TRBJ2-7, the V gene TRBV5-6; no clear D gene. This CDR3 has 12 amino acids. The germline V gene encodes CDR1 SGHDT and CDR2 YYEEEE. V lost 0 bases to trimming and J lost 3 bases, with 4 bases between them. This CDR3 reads CASSLADYEQYF. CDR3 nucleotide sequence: TGTGCCAGCAGCTTGGCGGACTACGAGCAGTACTTC.

CDR3 protein: CATSRDAGYFEAFF. The CDR3 DNA is TGTGCCACCAGCAGAGATGCTGGGTATTTTGAAGCTTTCTTT. J is TRBJ1-1 and V is TRBV15, with no clear D. The CDR3 contains 14 residues. V shed 0 bases and J shed 7 bases, with 12 bases lying between them. Germline V gene sequence: CDR1 LNHNV, CDR2 YYDKDF (reference sequence). The complete variable domain, with remaining parts taken from reference TRBV15 and TRBJ1-1, reads DAMVIQNPRYQVTQFGKPVTLSCSQTLNHNVMYWYQQKSSQAPKLLFHYYDKDFNNEADTPDNFQSRRPNTSFCFLDIRSPGLGDTAMYLCATSRDAGYFEAFFGQGTRLTVV.

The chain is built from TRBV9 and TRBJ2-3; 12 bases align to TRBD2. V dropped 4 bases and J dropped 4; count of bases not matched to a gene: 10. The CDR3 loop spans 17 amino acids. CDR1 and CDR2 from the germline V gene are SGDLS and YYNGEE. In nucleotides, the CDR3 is TGTGCCAGCAGCCATAGCCCACTAGCGGGGGGCCCAGATACGCAGTATTTT. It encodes CASSHSPLAGGPDTQYF.

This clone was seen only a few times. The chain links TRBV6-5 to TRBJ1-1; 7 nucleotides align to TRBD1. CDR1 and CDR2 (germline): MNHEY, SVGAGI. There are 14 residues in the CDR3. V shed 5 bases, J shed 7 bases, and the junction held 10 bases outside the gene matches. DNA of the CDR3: TGTGCCAGCAGTCGGGACCAGGGGGGAATTGAAGCTTTCTTT. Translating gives CASSRDQGGIEAFF.

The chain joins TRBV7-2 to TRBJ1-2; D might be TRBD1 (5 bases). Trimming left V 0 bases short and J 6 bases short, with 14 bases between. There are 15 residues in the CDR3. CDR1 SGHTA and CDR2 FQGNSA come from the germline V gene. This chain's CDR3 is CASSLASTASDGYTF. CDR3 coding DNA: TGTGCCAGCAGCTTAGCTTCGACAGCTTCTGATGGCTACACCTTC.

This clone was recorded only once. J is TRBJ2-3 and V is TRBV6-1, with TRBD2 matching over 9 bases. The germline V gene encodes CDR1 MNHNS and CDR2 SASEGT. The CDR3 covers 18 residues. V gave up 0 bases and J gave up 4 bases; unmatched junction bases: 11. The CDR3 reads CASSEALRLAGPADTQYF. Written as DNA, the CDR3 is TGTGCCAGCAGTGAAGCGCTTCGGCTAGCGGGGCCCGCAGATACGCAGTATTTT.

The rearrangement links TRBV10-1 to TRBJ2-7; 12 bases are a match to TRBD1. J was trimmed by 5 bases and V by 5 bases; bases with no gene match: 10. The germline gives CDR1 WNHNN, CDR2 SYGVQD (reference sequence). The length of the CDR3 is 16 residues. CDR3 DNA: TGCGCCAGCAGTTTCCCTCCCGGGACAGGGGGCCACGAGCAGTACTTC. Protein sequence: CASSFPPGTGGHEQYF.

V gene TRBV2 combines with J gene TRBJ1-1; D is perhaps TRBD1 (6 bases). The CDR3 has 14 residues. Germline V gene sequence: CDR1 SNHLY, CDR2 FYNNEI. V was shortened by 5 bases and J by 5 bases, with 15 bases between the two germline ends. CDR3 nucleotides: TGTGCCAGCAGTTCTGAGAGGGGGGGGACTGAAGCTTTCTTT. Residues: CASSSERGGTEAFF.